This TCR beta chain is from a study of T cells in Graves' hyperthyroidism and ophthalmopathy (dated by TCRdb to about 2019). Looking at the study overall: Peripheral blood samples were taken at the time of initial diagnosis, prior to any treatment. To identify TCR V-J signatures that set the groups apart, the researchers used a discovery cohort of 100 patients, made up of around 40 with Graves' ophthalmopathy and about 59 with stable Graves' hyperthyroidism. An independent validation cohort of 18 to 20 hyperthyroidism patients and over 15 patients who later progressed to ophthalmopathy tested prospective prediction of ophthalmopathy. The 100 discovery patients were divided at random into training and test sets in a 7:3 ratio. In addition, the study compared T-cell repertoires in thyroid tissue and in blood from five to seven Graves' hyperthyroidism patients. Once sampling was done, hyperthyroidism patients were given methimazole at a starting dose of 30 mg daily, whereas ophthalmopathy patients were given high-dose intravenous methylprednisolone. The paper describes TCR Vbeta CDR3 sequencing of 130 to 150 peripheral blood samples, made up of 43 ophthalmopathy patients, around 78 hyperthyroidism patients and around 17 progressor patients. General study outcomes and caveats: In validation, the model predicted progression to ophthalmopathy with just under 71% sensitivity and 72% to 85% specificity, a median of 6.5 months before onset. No statistical method was used to set the sample size in advance, and investigators knew the group allocation. Most expanded thyroid clonotypes (frequency above 0.001) were also found in blood, which suggests that blood repertoires may mirror thyroid immune responses. A 13 V-J signature model separated ophthalmopathy from stable hyperthyroidism, with approximately 87% sensitivity and 81.08% specificity in cross-validation and 80%/75% in testing.

Ophthalmopathy patients had moderately to severely active disease, with a Clinical Activity Score of 3 or more, a NOSPECS grade of 4 or more, and a disease duration of less than 3 months. The study excluded patients with uncontrolled infections, other autoimmune diseases, pregnancy or lactation. Diagnoses relied on clinical symptoms, serum thyroxine and TRAb, thyroid ultrasound and orbital computed tomography. PBMCs were separated from approximately 10 ml of fresh peripheral blood using Ficoll-Paque density gradient centrifugation. Total RNA was extracted using Trizol reagent, and RNA quality was assessed on an Agilent 2100 Bioanalyzer. Amplification of TCR beta CDR3 regions was carried out from RNA transcripts. The first round of RT-PCR for the TCR CDR3 was performed with the HTBI primer set and the Qiagen OneStep RT-PCR kit. Libraries were constructed in a second round of multiplex PCR, after which size selection and purification were carried out. Libraries were sequenced paired-end with 100 bp reads on an Illumina HiSeq2000. In the source study's methods: SOAPnuke was used to process the raw data, removing reads that contained adapters or uncalled bases, had a mean Phred below 15, or lacked an exact match to the constant primer or identifier. COPE v1.2.5 was used to merge high-quality paired reads, and clonotypes were defined as unique nucleotide sequences. MiTCR v1.1 was used to align clonotypes to the IMGT TRBV, TRBD and TRBJ reference segments. The analysis included only V-J combinations with a frequency above 0.0001, which together covered around 99% of the repertoires. A TCS score was defined as the ratio of F50 (clonal expansion) to E x V (chaos), with BLOSUM62-based TCRdist applied between CDR3 peptides within each V-J. Welch's t-statistics and random forest reduced 514 V-J features to some 14, which were used in a naive Bayes classifier (R e1071). Using fastp trimming at Q25 and MiXCR clonotype assembly, TCRdb reanalyzed the public sequencing data and kept in-frame beta chains. Identical CDR3 protein sequences are pooled into one entry, listed with their most common genes and DNA. The V and J calls were not made by the authors but by TCRdb's processing. This sample holds hundreds of thousands of distinct CDR3 sequences; around 21% were observed only once. Together, the top ten hold more than 30% of the sample.

A remark on this clonotype: Its specific antigen is unknown. No qualities accompany the bases; no much larger clone lies one base away.

V ends up 0 bases short and J 5 bases short, with an unmatched junction base count of 3. The germline V gene encodes CDR1 LNHNV and CDR2 YYDKDF (reference sequence). There are 15 amino acids in the CDR3, from cysteine to phenylalanine inclusive. Only the CDR3 DNA stays, 45 bases, in frame from base 1. The chain is made from TRBV15 and TRBJ1-5, with 8 bases in between that match TRBD1. Input material: blood. This receptor was taken from a man younger than 40 with Graves' ophthalmopathy. The bases are TGTGCCACCAGCAGAGAACAGGGGGACTATCAGCCCCAGCATTTT. It encodes CATSREQGDYQPQHF.